Each of the 11 T cell receptor beta chains below was sequenced from the same sample in a study of blood T cells in healthy people across ages. The authors ran a second PCR of 7 to 11 cycles using a sample-barcoded 5' primer and a J-beta primer mix. TCRdb used MiXCR to reprocess the 5' RACE reads, holding one entry per CDR3 protein. The data contain 790,000 or so distinct CDR3 sequences, about half of them seen just once; the ten biggest clones take up about a sixth. Sequenced: blood. Receptors originate from an older man in good health.

Ten or more counts support this clonotype. J is TRBJ1-1 and V is TRBV21-1; the table calls TRBD1, which could not be checked here. TRBV21-1 is given as a pseudogene. The CDR3 covers 15 residues. The CDR3 protein is CASTKKPGLNTEAFF. The DNA for the CDR3 is TGTGCCAGCACCAAAAAACCGGGCTTGAACACTGAAGCTTTCTTT.

On this clonotype itself: This clone may be a read error of a much larger clone one base away. CDR3 bases: TGCAGTGATAGCGGGACGATAAACAATGAGCAGTACTTC. This encodes CSDSGTINNEQYF. The rearrangement links TRBV20-1 to TRBJ2-5; 8 bases line up with TRBD2. The CDR3 extends over 13 amino acids. J lost 11 bases, V lost 7 bases, and 15 bases had no gene match. Germline V gives CDR1 DFQATT, CDR2 SNEGSKA (reference sequence).

The chain recombines TRBV7-9 with TRBJ2-3; TRBD2 matches 9 bases. Germline CDR1 reads SEHNR; CDR2 reads FQNEAQ (reference sequence). The CDR3 contains 16 residues. Losses at the gene ends were 4 bases for V and 4 bases for J; bases not matched to a gene: 9. CDR3 nucleotide sequence: TGTGCCAGCAGCTATAAAGCGGGAGGCCGTGCAGATACGCAGTATTTT. As protein: CASSYKAGGRADTQYF. Full variable domain (outside the CDR3, taken from reference TRBV7-9 and TRBJ2-3): DTGVSQNPRHKITKRGQNVTFRCDPISEHNRLYWYRQTLGQGPEFLTYFQNEAQLEKSRLLSDRFSAERPKGSFSTLEIQRTEQGDSAMYLCASSYKAGGRADTQYFGPGTRLTVL.

J is TRBJ2-6 and V is TRBV29-1; D is tentatively TRBD1 or TRBD2 (5 bases each). Between the trimmed V and J ends, which lost 5 bases and 1 base, there was a span of 18 bases. In germline, CDR1 is SQVTM, CDR2 ANQGSEA. The CDR3 is 17 amino acids. The chain's CDR3 is CSVFTGPILSGANVLTF. The CDR3 DNA is TGCAGCGTTTTTACGGGACCTATTCTGTCTGGGGCCAACGTCCTGACTTTC.

The chain recombines TRBV6-6 with TRBJ2-5; D tentatively fits TRBD1 or TRBD2 (7 bases each). This CDR3 contains 16 residues. From germline, CDR1 is MNHNY and CDR2 SVGAGI (reference sequence). Trimming shortened V by 2 bases and J by 5 bases, and 18 bases separated the two germline ends. CDR3 sequence: CASSYVIQGGGETQYF. The CDR3 nucleotides read TGTGCCAGCAGTTACGTCATTCAGGGGGGGGGGGAGACCCAGTACTTC.

This clonotype was seen repeatedly, ten times or more. The gene calls are TRBV4-3 and TRBJ2-7, with D perhaps matching TRBD1 (6 bases). The CDR3 loop spans 13 amino acids. The V end lost 2 bases, the J end lost 4 bases, and 9 bases lay between the germline ends. The germline V gene encodes CDR1 LGHNA and CDR2 YSLEER. The CDR3 DNA reads as TGCGCCAGCAGCCAAACACAGGGTTACGAGCAGTACTTC. Translating it yields CASSQTQGYEQYF.

The chain combines TRBV6-6 with TRBJ2-6; D possibly uses TRBD1 or TRBD2 (6 bases each). The CDR3 extends over 15 amino acids. The germline V gene has CDR1 MNHNY and CDR2 SVGAGI (reference sequence). V lost 6 bases, J lost 3 bases, and 12 bases lay in between. The CDR3 DNA is TGTGCCAGCAGCCTAGGGGGACTTGGGGCCAACGTCCTGACTTTC. Translation gives CASSLGGLGANVLTF.

This clonotype was observed a handful of times. The chain is built from TRBV3-1 and TRBJ2-1, with unresolved D. The CDR3 runs 13 residues. Per the germline V gene, CDR1 is LGHDT and CDR2 is YNNKEL (reference sequence). V was cut by 3 bases and J by 10 bases, with 13 bases left in between. CDR3 coding DNA: TGTGCCAGCAGCCAGGCCTCCCGGGTAGAGCAGTTCTTC. Amino acids: CASSQASRVEQFF.

The chain employs TRBV21-1 and TRBJ2-3; the table's D call of TRBD2 was not tested on the DNA. TRBV21-1 is described as a pseudogene. This CDR3 comprises 14 residues. CDR3 region: CASSPGLWRDTQYF. The CDR3 DNA sequence: TGTGCCAGCAGCCCGGGCCTTTGGAGAGATACGCAGTATTTT.

V usage is TRBV7-9 and J usage is TRBJ2-3; no definite D call. The CDR3 contains 14 residues. Germline V CDR1 and CDR2: SEHNR, FQNEAQ (reference sequence). Trimming stripped 5 bases from V and 4 bases from J, with 13 bases between. The CDR3 nucleotides are TGTGCCAGCAGCCTGCCCTGGGATCCAGATACGCAGTATTTT. Translation gives CASSLPWDPDTQYF.

The rearrangement joins TRBV6-2 or TRBV6-3 to TRBJ2-5, with unresolved D. V gave up 0 bases and J gave up 3 bases, with 11 bases separating them. From germline, CDR1 is MNHEY and CDR2 SVGEGT. This CDR3 comprises 15 residues. This chain's CDR3 is CASSYSGQPEETQYF. The CDR3 region has the DNA TGTGCCAGCAGTTACTCAGGGCAACCGGAAGAGACCCAGTACTTC.